This TCR beta chain comes out of a study of graft-versus-host responses after intestinal transplantation. Study overall: Anti-thymocyte globulin induction, then tacrolimus and steroids for 3 to 4 years, went to all recipients. Points from the study as a whole: Within allografts, high graft-versus-host to host-versus-graft clonal ratios were seen among patients with graft-donor T cell macrochimerism. With peak circulating GvH clone levels came an association with early post-transplant HvG declines.

This CDR3 has 16 amino acids. The ends lost 0 bases at V and 4 bases at J; junction bases unmatched: 5. Germline V gene lookup returns CDR1 SGHRS and CDR2 YFSETQ. Turning to this clone: The antigen remains unidentified.

Measured with immunoSEQ multiplex PCR; TCRdb has only the in-frame clones, and not every one. The table records tens of thousands of clones, 80% to 95% of them present only once. This sample comprised unstimulated CD8+ T cells sorted from spleen or lymph node cells, obtained before intestinal transplant. The V gene is TRBV5-1, the J gene TRBJ2-1; 9 nucleotides agree with TRBD1. The TCR comes from a human donor who received an intestinal transplant. The CDR3 loop reads CASSLDGTGPYNEQFF. The CDR3 bases are TGCGCCAGCAGCTTGGATGGGACAGGGCCTTACAATGAGCAGTTCTTC.